Listed here are 21 T cell receptor beta chains from one sample, sequenced in a study of shared clonotypes between healthy human individuals. The table came from immunoSEQ multiplex PCR; TCRdb's copy has only in-frame clones and leaves some out. The sample gives approximately 1.5 million clones, approximately 98% of which show up once; approximately 0.44% is in the top ten. The source material was naive CD4+ T cells sorted from blood. Subset described: CD45RA+ positively selected. These receptors all stem from a man in his thirties or forties in good health.

The chain combines TRBV28 with TRBJ2-3, with a weak D call TRBD2 (6 bases). This CDR3 is 15 amino acids long. V dropped 3 bases and J dropped 1 base, with 11 bases sitting between them. Germline CDR1 MDHEN, CDR2 SYDVKM. The CDR3 sequence: CASSFGTVRTDTQYF. The CDR3 DNA reads TGTGCCAGCAGTTTCGGGACTGTTCGCACAGATACGCAGTATTTT.

A word on this clone: The sample has other DNA sequences that encode this CDR3 too. The rearrangement uses TRBV10-3 and TRBJ1-1, with D unclear. The CDR3 extends over 11 amino acids. Germline CDR1 and CDR2: ENHRY and SYGVKD. V gave up 9 bases and J gave up 1 base, with 6 bases separating them. The CDR3 sequence: CAIRENTEAFF. The CDR3 coding sequence is TGTGCCATACGGGAGAACACTGAAGCTTTCTTT.

The chain uses TRBV5-1 and TRBJ2-7; D possibly uses TRBD1 or TRBD2 (5 bases each). CDR3 size: 15 residues. Trimming cost V 5 bases and J 3 bases, with 18 bases left between them. CDR1 SGHRS and CDR2 YFSETQ come from the germline V gene. The DNA for the CDR3 is TGCGCCAGCAGTTCAAGAACCGGGACGTACTACGAGCAGTACTTC. Its protein is CASSSRTGTYYEQYF.

V gene TRBV18 combines with J gene TRBJ1-3, with 9 nucleotides matching TRBD1. V dropped 6 bases and J dropped 4; count of bases not matched to a gene: 4. CDR1 is KGHSH and CDR2 is LQKENI in the germline V gene. CDR3 size: 14 residues. CDR3 sequence: CASSGTGPGNTIYF. CDR3 nucleotides: TGTGCCAGCTCCGGGACAGGGCCGGGAAACACCATATATTTT.

As for this clone: The same CDR3 arises from other DNA sequences in this sample as well. The rearrangement links TRBV18 to TRBJ1-1; unclear D gene. The germline V and J ends were trimmed by 3 bases and 1 base, with 6 bases remaining between them. This CDR3 is 13 amino acids long. Per the germline V gene, CDR1 is KGHSH and CDR2 is LQKENI. The CDR3 spells CASSPGRNTEAFF. For the CDR3, the DNA is TGTGCCAGCTCACCGGGCCGGAACACTGAAGCTTTCTTT.

V and J are TRBV2 and TRBJ2-2, with 9 bases that match TRBD1. Germline trimming cut 7 bases from V and 4 bases from J; bases unmatched to any gene: 7. Germline assignment: CDR1 SNHLY and CDR2 FYNNEI. This CDR3 is 15 amino acids long. The CDR3: CASKGQGTFTGELFF. The CDR3 DNA reads TGTGCCAGCAAAGGACAGGGGACTTTCACCGGGGAGCTGTTTTTT.

This chain joins TRBV7-9 and TRBJ1-5; D is unclear. This CDR3 is 13 amino acids long. Germline values: CDR1 SEHNR, CDR2 FQNEAQ (reference sequence). The V end was cut by 8 bases, the J end by 0 bases, with 8 bases between. CDR3 loop: CASGDYSNQPQHF. The CDR3 DNA follows: TGTGCCAGCGGCGATTATAGCAATCAGCCCCAGCATTTT.

This chain joins TRBV15 and TRBJ1-3; 7 positions match TRBD1. The CDR3 contains 17 residues. J lost 0 bases, V lost 5 bases, and 10 bases had no gene match. Germline V gene data show CDR1 as LNHNV and CDR2 as YYDKDF (reference sequence). CDR3: CATSSAGRGYSGNTIYF. The CDR3 region has the DNA TGTGCCACCAGCTCCGCGGGCAGGGGGTACTCTGGAAACACCATATATTTT.

This clone was seen a single time. The chain recombines TRBV7-6 with TRBJ2-7, with 7 nucleotides matching TRBD1. Germline CDR1 reads SGHVS; CDR2 reads FNYEAQ. After removal of 4 bases from V and 1 base from J, the junction contained 4 bases not matched to a gene. The CDR3 consists of 14 residues. The CDR3 sequence: CASSSRQGSYEQYF. Written as DNA, the CDR3 is TGTGCCAGCAGCTCTCGACAGGGATCCTACGAGCAGTACTTC.

The chain combines TRBV28 with TRBJ2-2; 7 bases line up with TRBD1. There are 18 residues in the CDR3. J gave up 4 bases and V 1 base, and 12 bases lay outside the gene matches. Per the germline V gene, CDR1 is MDHEN and CDR2 is SYDVKM. The CDR3 region is CASSLSRLGQKVTGELFF. In DNA form, the CDR3 reads TGTGCCAGCAGTTTATCTCGCCTGGGACAGAAAGTCACCGGGGAGCTGTTTTTT.

As regards this clone: The sample carries other DNA sequences with the same CDR3. The chain carries TRBV11-2 and TRBJ2-7; 9 bases agree with TRBD2. Germline V gene data show CDR1 as SGHAT and CDR2 as FQNNGV. The trim removed 0 bases at V and 2 bases at J, leaving 2 bases unmatched. The CDR3 has 15 residues. CDR3 protein: CASSLDSGRPYEQYF. The CDR3 nucleotides read TGTGCCAGCAGCTTAGACAGCGGGAGGCCCTACGAGCAGTACTTC.

V gene TRBV10-1 combines with J gene TRBJ2-7; D is possibly TRBD2 (6 bases). The CDR3 contains 15 residues. Looked up from germline, CDR1 is WNHNN and CDR2 is SYGVQD (reference sequence). V lost 10 bases and J lost 8, with 27 bases in between. CDR3 DNA: TGCGCCAAGCCACACCAGGGACTGGCTACCTTTCAGCAGTACTTC. It specifies CAKPHQGLATFQQYF.

This sequence joins TRBV6-1 and TRBJ1-5, with TRBD1 as a possible D gene (5 bases). Trimming took off 6 bases at V and 1 base at J, with 7 bases between the two ends. The V gene's germline CDR1 is MNHNS and CDR2 SASEGT. The CDR3 sequence is 13 residues long. The CDR3 spells CASSRGSNQPQHF. CDR3 bases: TGTGCCAGCAGCCGGGGGAGCAATCAGCCCCAGCATTTT.

The chain uses TRBV11-2 and TRBJ2-7; 7 bases are shared with TRBD2. This CDR3 spans 15 amino acids. The J segment lost 3 bases and the V segment lost 3 bases, leaving 8 bases of the junction unmatched. CDR1 and CDR2 from the germline V gene are SGHAT and FQNNGV. CDR3 coding DNA: TGTGCCAGCAGCTTGCGCGGGGGATCGAGCTACGAGCAGTACTTC. Translation gives CASSLRGGSSYEQYF.

V gene TRBV11-2 combines with J gene TRBJ2-2; weak D call: TRBD2 (6 bases). The CDR3 is 16 residues long. V was trimmed by 5 bases and J by 1 base, leaving 14 bases between them. Germline lookup yields CDR1 SGHAT and CDR2 FQNNGV. CDR3 coding DNA: TGTGCCAGCAGCACACCCGGGACTGTGAACACCGGGGAGCTGTTTTTT. Protein sequence: CASSTPGTVNTGELFF.

The chain recombines TRBV14 with TRBJ2-7, with TRBD2 matching over 7 bases. The CDR3 consists of 15 residues. Trimming removed 3 bases from V and 4 bases from J; junction bases left unmatched: 9. Germline CDR1 is SGHDN and CDR2 is FVKESK. The CDR3 spells CASSQQPGEGYEQYF. The CDR3 DNA is TGTGCCAGCAGCCAGCAGCCCGGGGAGGGTTACGAGCAGTACTTC.

The V call is TRBV7-2, the J call TRBJ2-1; 12 bases map to TRBD2. Germline V gene data show CDR1 as SGHTA and CDR2 as FQGNSA. Trimming removed 5 bases from V and 6 bases from J; junction bases left unmatched: 11. The CDR3 covers 17 residues. This CDR3 is CASSRPQLAGGSNEQFF. The CDR3 bases are TGTGCCAGCAGCCGCCCCCAACTAGCGGGAGGTTCCAATGAGCAGTTCTTC.

This chain connects TRBV7-3 to TRBJ2-7, with a possible D match to TRBD2 (5 bases). CDR3 length equals 13 residues. The ends were cut back, 5 bases at V and 1 base at J, with 9 bases in the middle. Per the germline V gene, CDR1 is SGHTA and CDR2 is FQGTGA. CDR3 protein: CASSHGKSYEQYF. As DNA, the CDR3 is TGTGCCAGCAGCCACGGGAAATCCTACGAGCAGTACTTC.

This rearrangement joins TRBV11-2 to TRBJ2-7, with D unresolved. V gave up 4 bases and J gave up 2 bases, with 12 bases separating them. The V gene's germline CDR1 is SGHAT and CDR2 FQNNGV. The CDR3 is 14 amino acids. The CDR3 bases are TGTGCCAGCAGCTCTTTAGTCGGACCCTACGAGCAGTACTTC. Its translation: CASSSLVGPYEQYF.

The genes are TRBV5-6 and TRBJ1-5; 7 bases match TRBD1. The CDR3 is made up of 14 amino acids. Germline-derived CDR1 and CDR2 are SGHDT and YYEEEE. Trimming at V came to 0 bases and at J to 6 bases, leaving 3 bases not matched to a gene. CDR3 bases: TGTGCCAGCAGCTTGGGGAGGGGGCTTCAGCCCCAGCATTTT. It yields the protein CASSLGRGLQPQHF.

The gene calls are TRBV11-2 and TRBJ2-5; 7 bases fit TRBD1. Trimming removed 2 bases from V and 5 bases from J; junction bases left unmatched: 11. From germline, CDR1 is SGHAT and CDR2 FQNNGV. CDR3 length equals 16 residues. The DNA for the CDR3 is TGTGCCAGCAGCTTAATTTTTTCGAGGGGGCGTGAGACCCAGTACTTC. Translating gives CASSLIFSRGRETQYF.